This TCR beta chain came from a study of control samples from healthy donors and cancer patients. The method was immunoSEQ multiplex PCR; TCRdb's version includes in-frame clones alone and lacks a portion of them. The data contain about 140,000 clones, approximately 86% of them seen just once; the ten biggest clones take up around 1.6%. This receptor was identified in a man aged 18 to 35 in good health. Specimen: blood.

CDR3 region: CASTPDRRTINTGELFF. As DNA, the CDR3 is TGTGCCAGCACCCCCGACCGGAGGACGATTAACACCGGGGAGCTGTTTTTT. The chain has TRBV5-4 and TRBJ2-2, with D maybe TRBD2 (5 bases). Trimming removed 6 bases at V and 2 bases at J, with 20 bases between. Germline CDR1 is SGHNT and CDR2 is YYREEE (reference sequence). The CDR3 spans 17 residues.